This T cell receptor (beta chain) appears in the sequencing data of a study of graft-versus-host responses after intestinal transplantation. Background on the study: Among the recipients, all got anti-thymocyte globulin induction and then tacrolimus and steroids for around 3 years.

The CDR3 has 16 amino acids. Trimming pared 5 bases from V and 2 bases from J, leaving 17 bases between. Germline CDR1 reads SGHTA; CDR2 reads FQGNSA. Points from the study as a whole: High graft-versus-host to host-versus-graft clonal ratios were found in allografts of patients who had graft-donor T cell macrochimerism.

Some clones are missing from TCRdb's copy, which holds only in-frame ones; the method was immunoSEQ multiplex PCR. The table includes around 24,000 clones, roughly 78% detected once. As concerns this clone: Its antigen remains unknown.

The clonotype was recovered from a human donor who was the organ donor for an intestinal transplant. This material consisted of unstimulated CD8+ T cells sorted from spleen or lymph node cells, taken before transplant. The rearrangement links TRBV7-2 to TRBJ2-3, with D tentatively TRBD1 (5 bases). Here the CDR3 reads CASSVDAWGPTDTQYF. The CDR3 coding sequence is TGTGCCAGCAGCGTTGACGCTTGGGGCCCCACAGATACGCAGTATTTT.